The 7 T cell receptor beta chains below come from one sample, sequenced in a study of metastatic and nonmetastatic thyroid tumors. TCRdb re-called clones from the PCR reads using MiXCR. The sample contains roughly 15,000 clones, approximately 32% of which appear only once. No treatment had been given to any patient before thyroid surgery. Material for sequencing was tumor tissue. The receptor set was obtained from a female donor with papillary thyroid cancer or a benign thyroid nodule (not recorded which). Some clones in this sample may be carry-over from other donors' samples.

In its sample, this clone ranks as medium-sized. The gene calls are TRBV19 and TRBJ2-7; the D call may be TRBD1 or TRBD2 (5 bases each). CDR1 and CDR2 from the germline V gene are LNHDA and SQIVND (reference sequence). This CDR3 spans 14 amino acids. The ends were cut back, 9 bases at V and 1 base at J, with 16 bases in the middle. Here the CDR3 reads CARPGPLRSYEQYF. The CDR3 DNA reads as TGTGCCAGGCCGGGACCCCTACGGTCCTACGAGCAGTACTTC.

In its sample, this clone was seen a few times. The genes are TRBV2 and TRBJ1-2; a possible D gene is TRBD1 (6 bases). The CDR3 is 15 amino acids. V dropped 2 bases and J dropped 3 bases, with 13 bases sitting between them. Germline V gene data show CDR1 as SNHLY and CDR2 as FYNNEI. CDR3 residues: CASSEWGNRDYGYTF. The CDR3 DNA reads TGTGCCAGCAGTGAATGGGGGAACAGGGACTATGGCTACACCTTC.

The chain combines TRBV6-4 with TRBJ2-6; possible D gene TRBD1, 6 bases. CDR1 and CDR2 (germline): MRHNA, SNTAGT. Between the trimmed V and J ends, which lost 5 bases and 0 bases, there was a span of 14 bases. The CDR3 contains 17 residues. CDR3: CASSPEQGVSGANVLTF. CDR3 nucleotide sequence: TGTGCCAGCAGTCCAGAACAGGGAGTCTCTGGGGCCAACGTCCTGACTTTC.

J is TRBJ1-2 and V is TRBV30, with D uncertain. Germline V lookup: CDR1 GTSNPN, CDR2 SVGIG (reference sequence). V dropped 0 bases and J dropped 8 bases, with 10 bases sitting between them. The CDR3 totals 12 residues. Written as DNA, the CDR3 is TGTGCCTGGAGTGTACGGGCGGAGGGCTACACCTTC. It encodes CAWSVRAEGYTF.

Only a few counts were recorded for this clone. A clone one base away is much larger, so this may be a read error. Other DNA sequences in this specimen translate into the identical CDR3. This chain joins TRBV5-5 and TRBJ2-7, with D possibly TRBD1 on 6 matching bases. Germline V gene sequence: CDR1 SGHKS, CDR2 YYEKEE (reference sequence). V lost 7 bases and J lost 7, with 18 bases in between. The CDR3 is made up of 13 amino acids. This CDR3 is CASPHLGQREQYF. CDR3 coding DNA: TGTGCCAGCCCCCACCTCGGACAGAGGGAGCAGTACTTC.

In regard to this clone: This sequence may be a read error, since a much larger clone differs from it by one base. Other DNA sequences in this sample translate to the same CDR3. This rearrangement joins TRBV6-1 to TRBJ2-1, with 10 bases lining up with TRBD2. The germline V gene encodes CDR1 MNHNS and CDR2 SASEGT. The CDR3 runs to 14 residues. CDR3 nucleotide sequence: TGTACCAGCTGGCGACTAGCGGGTCTCAATGAGCAGTTCTTC. It yields the protein CTSWRLAGLNEQFF.

In this sample, this clone turned up a few times. The chain carries TRBV6-1 and TRBJ2-7; possible D gene TRBD2, 6 bases. Germline V lookup: CDR1 MNHNS, CDR2 SASEGT. CDR3 length: 16 amino acids. Trimming took off 11 bases at V and 3 bases at J, with 26 bases between the two ends. The CDR3 DNA reads as TGTGCCGTACCCCTCTCTTGGCCTGGAGGGGACTACGAGCAGTACTTC. Translated: CAVPLSWPGGDYEQYF.